This T cell receptor (beta chain) was obtained from a study of blood T cell repertoires in COVID-19. In the study overall: The United States, Italy and Spain provided the acute and convalescent COVID-19 samples.

Clones were sequenced by immunoSEQ multiplex PCR, and TCRdb holds only the in-frame ones, with some missing. The table lists fewer than 400,000 clones, roughly 90% of them singletons. This CDR3 is built from 14 residues. CDR1 and CDR2 (germline): SGHVS, FQNEAQ. V lost 4 bases, J lost 11 bases, and 20 bases lay in between. The chain joins TRBV7-8 to TRBJ1-2; D unclear. This receptor was obtained from a woman in her twenties or thirties with COVID-19, enrolled during active disease. Source material: peripheral blood. The CDR3 DNA is TGTGCCAGCAGCTACCTCGGAAAGGTGGCGGAGTACACCTTC. Encoded protein: CASSYLGKVAEYTF.